In its sample, the clone carrying this T cell receptor (beta chain) was seen many times. Its target is unknown. This sample was taken from a study of T cells in Graves' hyperthyroidism and ophthalmopathy. Trimming took 5 bases from V and 0 from J, leaving 11 bases between them. Germline lookup yields CDR1 SGHTA and CDR2 FQGNSA. The CDR3 loop spans 14 amino acids. Patients were aged 18 to 65, had disease duration under 2 months, and had newly diagnosed hyperthyroidism. Broader study findings: A median 6.5 months before onset, the model predicted ophthalmopathy.

RNA transcripts were the template for amplifying TCR beta CDR3 regions. A first-round RT-PCR of the TCR CDR3 used the HTBI primer set. Via MiXCR, TCRdb re-called the multiplex PCR reads, giving one row per CDR3 protein. The sample has a few hundred thousand distinct CDR3 sequences; roughly 18% are singletons. The chain combines TRBV7-2 with TRBJ2-7, with a possible D match to TRBD2 (5 bases). The TCR sequence derives from a man aged 35 to 55 with Graves' hyperthyroidism. Sequencing used blood. CDR3 region: CASSVERISYEQYF. The CDR3 DNA sequence: TGTGCCAGCAGCGTAGAGCGGATCTCCTACGAGCAGTACTTC.